These 25 T cell receptor beta chains share one sample of origin, sequenced in a study of chemoradiotherapy in HPV16-positive cancers. Only in-frame clones appear in the TCRdb table, and some are missing; sequencing was by immunoSEQ multiplex PCR. Here the sample spans around 12,000 clones, 60% to 85% being singletons. Sampling was carried out from a patient who underwent chemoradiotherapy. The receptor source for this set is a human donor with HPV-associated anogenital cancer.

The chain couples TRBV11-2 to TRBJ2-1; D is ambiguous. CDR3 length: 14 amino acids. V shed 4 bases and J shed 7 bases, with 14 bases lying between them. The V gene's germline CDR1 is SGHAT and CDR2 FQNNGV. The CDR3 reads CASSSTFPGNEQFF. The DNA for the CDR3 is TGTGCCAGCAGCTCGACCTTTCCCGGTAATGAGCAGTTCTTC.

The chain has TRBV7-2 and TRBJ1-2; no firm D call. The germline gives CDR1 SGHTA, CDR2 FQGNSA. V lost 2 bases and J lost 4, with 5 bases in between. The CDR3 has 12 residues. The CDR3 protein is CASSLSPYGYTF. CDR3 nucleotide sequence: TGTGCCAGCAGCTTATCCCCCTATGGCTACACCTTC.

The rearrangement uses TRBV4-1 and TRBJ1-1; 7 nucleotides line up with TRBD1. This CDR3 comprises 15 residues. V dropped 0 bases and J dropped 1; count of bases not matched to a gene: 2. Germline-derived CDR1 and CDR2 are MGHRA and YSYEKL. The chain's CDR3 is CASSQDTGANTEAFF. In DNA, the CDR3 is TGCGCCAGCAGCCAAGACACAGGGGCGAACACTGAAGCTTTCTTT.

V is TRBV30 and J is TRBJ1-1; no reliable D call. Germline-derived CDR1 and CDR2 are GTSNPN and SVGIG (reference sequence). Trimming took off 0 bases at V and 6 bases at J, with 11 bases between the two ends. The CDR3 extends over 13 amino acids. This CDR3 reads CAWSVGNSPEAFF. The CDR3 bases are TGTGCCTGGAGTGTTGGGAACTCCCCTGAAGCTTTCTTT.

The CDR3 reads CAIRKDRAGNTIYF. The CDR3 DNA reads TGTGCCATCAGAAAAGACAGGGCTGGAAACACCATATATTTT. This sequence joins TRBV10-3 and TRBJ1-3; TRBD1 aligns across 7 bases. V trimming: 6 bases; J trimming: 2 bases; junction bases outside the gene matches: 4. The CDR3 sequence is 14 residues long. The germline gives CDR1 ENHRY, CDR2 SYGVKD.

A single count supports this clone. The chain joins TRBV9 to TRBJ1-3; no clear D. This CDR3 spans 14 amino acids. The germline V and J ends were trimmed by 3 bases and 3 bases, with 10 bases remaining between them. CDR1 and CDR2 (germline): SGDLS, YYNGEE. The CDR3, as DNA: TGTGCCAGCAGCGCAATGGAAATTGGAAACACCATATATTTT. It encodes CASSAMEIGNTIYF.

The chain uses TRBV7-2 and TRBJ2-7; the D gene is possibly TRBD2 (5 bases). The ends were cut back, 3 bases at V and 0 bases at J, with 18 bases in the middle. The CDR3 runs 17 residues. CDR1 and CDR2 (germline): SGHTA, FQGNSA. In DNA, the CDR3 is TGTGCCAGCAGCTTTTTCCCCTCCCGGGGAAGCTCCTACGAGCAGTACTTC. Encoded protein: CASSFFPSRGSSYEQYF. The full variable domain, completed using reference TRBV7-2 and TRBJ2-7, is GAGVSQSPSNKVTEKGKDVELRCDPISGHTALYWYRQSLGQGLEFLIYFQGNSAPDKSGLPSDRFSAERTGGSVSTLTIQRTQQEDSAVYLCASSFFPSRGSSYEQYFGPGTRLTVT.

This chain uses TRBV9 with TRBJ2-5; no clear D. V lost 3 bases and J lost 3, with 3 bases in between. The CDR3 totals 11 residues. The V gene's germline CDR1 is SGDLS and CDR2 YYNGEE. The CDR3 coding sequence is TGTGCCAGCAGCGCAGAAGAGACCCAGTACTTC. Encoded protein: CASSAEETQYF.

CDR3 amino acids: CAISEGALDGELFF. The CDR3 DNA is TGTGCCATCAGTGAGGGGGCGCTGGACGGGGAGCTGTTTTTT. The chain employs TRBV10-3 and TRBJ2-2; a weak D match, TRBD1 (5 bases). V was shortened by 2 bases and J by 7 bases, with 11 bases between the two germline ends. Germline CDR1 ENHRY, CDR2 SYGVKD. CDR3 length: 14 amino acids.

The chain combines TRBV7-9 with TRBJ1-6; D is uncertain. Trimming stripped 2 bases from V and 8 bases from J, with 10 bases between. Per germline, CDR1 SEHNR and CDR2 FQNEAQ (reference sequence). This CDR3 has 14 residues. The CDR3, as DNA: TGTGCCAGCAGCTTAAGTCAGTTTTATTCACCCCTCCACTTT. Encoded protein: CASSLSQFYSPLHF.

The chain has TRBV10-1 and TRBJ2-7; D is ambiguous. Per the germline V gene, CDR1 is WNHNN and CDR2 is SYGVQD (reference sequence). The CDR3 covers 16 residues. V was shortened by 5 bases and J by 2 bases, with 19 bases between the two germline ends. The CDR3 region has the DNA TGCGCCAGCAGTCAACCCTTGACCCCTTGGCCCTACGAGCAGTACTTC. Encoded protein: CASSQPLTPWPYEQYF.

The V and J genes are TRBV11-1 and TRBJ2-7, with 8 nucleotides matching TRBD1. This CDR3 region has 16 residues. Germline values: CDR1 SGHAT, CDR2 FQDESV (reference sequence). V lost 1 base to trimming and J lost 3 bases; unmatched junction nucleotides: 8. DNA for the CDR3: TGTGCCAGCAGCTTAGAGCAGACAGGGGCGATCTACGAGCAGTACTTC. It encodes CASSLEQTGAIYEQYF.

This clone was counted a single time. The gene calls are TRBV11-3 and TRBJ1-1; no reliable D call. V was trimmed by 3 bases and J by 6 bases, leaving 8 bases between them. Germline V gene sequence: CDR1 SGHNT, CDR2 YENEEA. The CDR3 length is 12 residues. This chain's CDR3 is CASSFSDSEAFF. The CDR3 coding sequence is TGTGCCAGCAGCTTCTCCGACTCTGAAGCTTTCTTT.

The gene calls are TRBV14 and TRBJ2-6, with TRBD1 as a possible D gene (6 bases). This CDR3 contains 17 residues. Germline V lookup: CDR1 SGHDN, CDR2 FVKESK. V lost 1 base to trimming and J lost 2 bases, with 12 bases between them. The CDR3 spells CASSQVFQGPGANVLTF. The CDR3 DNA reads TGTGCCAGCAGCCAAGTGTTTCAGGGGCCTGGGGCCAACGTCCTGACTTTC.

This chain uses TRBV5-5 with TRBJ1-2; TRBD1 matches 7 bases. The CDR3 spans 15 residues. Germline V CDR1 and CDR2: SGHKS, YYEKEE (reference sequence). With V trimmed by 4 bases and J by 1 base, 7 bases remained unmatched. The CDR3 region is CASSTGTVINYGYTF. CDR3 sequence (DNA): TGTGCCAGCAGCACCGGGACAGTAATTAACTATGGCTACACCTTC. Looking up the rest from reference TRBV5-5 and TRBJ1-2 gives the full variable domain: DAGVTQSPTHLIKTRGQQVTLRCSPISGHKSVSWYQQVLGQGPQFIFQYYEKEERGRGNFPDRFSARQFPNYSSELNVNALLLGDSALYLCASSTGTVINYGYTFGSGTRLTVV.

This chain links TRBV2 with TRBJ2-1, with TRBD1 matching 7 bases. CDR1 SNHLY and CDR2 FYNNEI come from the germline V gene. The CDR3 extends over 15 amino acids. The V segment lost 7 bases and the J segment 9 bases; nucleotides outside the gene matches: 15. CDR3 coding DNA: TGTGCCAGCATTACAAGACAGGGAACCGGTCTTGAGCAGTTCTTC. Encoded protein: CASITRQGTGLEQFF. Supplemented by reference TRBV2 and TRBJ2-1, the full variable domain reads EPEVTQTPSHQVTQMGQEVILRCVPISNHLYFYWYRQILGQKVEFLVSFYNNEISEKSEIFDDQFSVERPDGSNFTLKIRSTKLEDSAMYFCASITRQGTGLEQFFGPGTRLTVL.

The chain uses TRBV18 and TRBJ1-1; D is unclear. The germline V and J ends were trimmed by 3 bases and 6 bases, with 8 bases remaining between them. This CDR3 has 12 amino acids. Germline lookup yields CDR1 KGHSH and CDR2 LQKENI. CDR3 region: CASSPGGAEAFF. The CDR3 DNA reads TGTGCCAGCTCACCGGGTGGGGCTGAAGCTTTCTTT.

The chain couples TRBV5-8 to TRBJ2-5, with 16 bases identical to TRBD2. This CDR3 comprises 17 residues. V lost 5 bases, J lost 5 bases, and 9 bases stayed unmatched. CDR1 and CDR2 (germline): SGHTS, YDEGEE. CDR3 sequence (DNA): TGTGCCAGCAGTCCCGGGACTAGCGGGGGGGCCGTGGAGACCCAGTACTTC. Protein: CASSPGTSGGAVETQYF.

The chain joins TRBV5-1 to TRBJ1-1; D unclear. This CDR3 has 13 amino acids. Germline values: CDR1 SGHRS, CDR2 YFSETQ. The V gene lost 0 bases and the J gene lost 7 bases, with 10 bases spanning the gap. The CDR3 DNA sequence: TGCGCCAGCAGCTTGGGAACGGCAGATGAAGCTTTCTTT. It encodes CASSLGTADEAFF. The full variable domain, in which reference TRBV5-1 and TRBJ1-1 provide the parts outside the CDR3, is KAGVTQTPRYLIKTRGQQVTLSCSPISGHRSVSWYQQTPGQGLQFLFEYFSETQRNKGNFPGRFSGRQFSNSRSEMNVSTLELGDSALYLCASSLGTADEAFFGQGTRLTVV.

The CDR3 DNA reads as TGTGCCAGCTCACCGGACAGGGAAGCTTTCTTT. Translating gives CASSPDREAFF. The chain joins TRBV18 to TRBJ1-1; 7 positions match TRBD1. Germline V gene data show CDR1 as KGHSH and CDR2 as LQKENI. Trimming took 3 bases from V and 8 from J; bases not matched to a gene: 0. This CDR3 region has 11 residues.

This clone was found a few times. The chain is built from TRBV5-4 and TRBJ1-1, with 8 bases fitting TRBD1. In germline, CDR1 is SGHNT, CDR2 YYREEE (reference sequence). The CDR3 has 12 amino acids. The ends lost 2 bases at V and 8 bases at J; junction bases unmatched: 2. CDR3 coding DNA: TGTGCCAGCAGCTTCCGGACAGGGGAAGCTTTCTTT. Its translation is CASSFRTGEAFF.

The V gene is TRBV7-2, the J gene TRBJ2-3; D remains unclear. V dropped 3 bases and J dropped 3 bases, with 13 bases sitting between them. CDR1 and CDR2 (germline): SGHTA, FQGNSA. There are 15 residues in the CDR3. Written as DNA, the CDR3 is TGTGCCAGCAGCTTTGACGGCCAGAAGACAGATACGCAGTATTTT. The encoded protein is CASSFDGQKTDTQYF.

The CDR3 loop reads CASTVGQGSYEQYF. CDR3 in DNA: TGTGCCAGCACGGTTGGACAGGGGTCCTACGAGCAGTACTTC. J is TRBJ2-7 and V is TRBV11-3, with 9 bases fitting TRBD1. The CDR3 covers 14 residues. Germline lookup yields CDR1 SGHNT and CDR2 YENEEA. V dropped 7 bases and J dropped 1; count of bases not matched to a gene: 5.

V is TRBV4-3 and J is TRBJ2-7; D may match TRBD1 or TRBD2 (5 bases each). V lost 0 bases and J lost 7, with 10 bases in between. The CDR3 is 13 amino acids. Germline CDR1 and CDR2: LGHNA and YSLEER. In DNA, the CDR3 is TGCGCCAGCAGCCAAGAGTTGGGGGTGGAGCAGTACTTC. Protein sequence: CASSQELGVEQYF.

This clone came up once. This chain uses TRBV6-5 with TRBJ1-1; weak D call: TRBD1 (5 bases). The CDR3 loop spans 13 amino acids. CDR1 is MNHEY and CDR2 is SVGAGI in the germline V gene. V lost 8 bases and J lost 6, with 16 bases in between. This chain's CDR3 is CASRRGVGPEAFF. The CDR3 region has the DNA TGTGCCAGCCGACGAGGGGTCGGCCCTGAAGCTTTCTTT.